This T cell receptor beta chain was sequenced during a study of T cells expressing NK-cell markers. Study in general: Sequencing covered eight donors, seven HCMV-seropositive and one seronegative. Whole-study results and caveats: These clonotypes also led the CD3+CD56-NKG2C+ fraction in a few donors.

5'RACE template switching with UMIs generated TCR beta cDNA. TCRdb re-called the 5' RACE reads and catalogs CDR3 proteins one per entry, DNA excluded. Listed are 200,000 to 300,000 distinct CDR3 sequences; 3.5% to 5% falls within the top ten. Germline CDR1 reads MDHEN; CDR2 reads SYDVKM. CDR3 length: 13 amino acids. Worth noting for this clonotype: Its antigen remains unknown.

The receptor's source is a woman aged 18 to 69 in good health. The chain employs TRBV28 and TRBJ2-7; with no DNA, the TCRdb D assignment of TRBD1 cannot be verified. Sequencing was done on a sample of blood T cells: a sorted CD56 or NKG2C T cell subset, CD4+ or CD8+ T cells, or bulk PBMC T cells (not recorded which). This chain's CDR3 is CASSEGQSYEQYF.